Shown below are 15 T cell receptor beta chains from a single sample sequenced in a study of blood T cell repertoires in COVID-19. Here immunoSEQ multiplex PCR was the method, and the copy in TCRdb shows in-frame clones only, minus some. The table lists about 200,000 clones, 88% of them singletons. What was sequenced was peripheral blood. These receptors all come from a young man with active or convalescent COVID-19.

The J gene is TRBJ1-1, the V gene TRBV19, with 7 nucleotides matching TRBD1. Germline CDR1 reads LNHDA; CDR2 reads SQIVND (reference sequence). J gave up 3 bases and V 4 bases, and 5 bases lay outside the gene matches. The CDR3 spans 14 residues. CDR3 DNA: TGTGCCAGTAGTAACAGGGGTGGGGACACTGAAGCTTTCTTT. Protein: CASSNRGGDTEAFF. Drawing the rest from reference TRBV19 and TRBJ1-1, the complete variable domain is DGGITQSPKYLFRKEGQNVTLSCEQNLNHDAMYWYRQDPGQGLRLIYYSQIVNDFQKGDIAEGYSVSREKKESFPLTVTSAQKNPTAFYLCASSNRGGDTEAFFGQGTRLTVV.

This clone has a single count. This chain joins TRBV19 and TRBJ2-1, with D perhaps matching TRBD2 (6 bases). Germline-derived CDR1 and CDR2 are LNHDA and SQIVND (reference sequence). Trimming shortened V by 7 bases and J by 9 bases, and 22 bases separated the two germline ends. CDR3 size: 15 residues. The CDR3 loop is CASTIDRDSKREQFF. The CDR3 DNA sequence: TGTGCCAGTACCATAGACCGGGACTCGAAACGTGAGCAGTTCTTC. The entire variable domain, with the rest obtained from reference TRBV19 and TRBJ2-1, is as follows: DGGITQSPKYLFRKEGQNVTLSCEQNLNHDAMYWYRQDPGQGLRLIYYSQIVNDFQKGDIAEGYSVSREKKESFPLTVTSAQKNPTAFYLCASTIDRDSKREQFFGPGTRLTVL.

This chain links TRBV4-1 with TRBJ2-1; 10 bases are a match to TRBD2. V gave up 4 bases and J gave up 6 bases; unmatched junction bases: 9. Germline V CDR1 and CDR2: MGHRA, YSYEKL. CDR3 size: 16 residues. The CDR3 protein is CASSPGSGGAVNEQFF. The CDR3 DNA reads TGCGCCAGCAGCCCCGGAAGCGGGGGGGCTGTCAATGAGCAGTTCTTC.

The chain couples TRBV5-6 to TRBJ1-4, with no clear D. Germline CDR1 SGHDT, CDR2 YYEEEE. V was trimmed by 0 bases and J by 3 bases, leaving 6 bases between them. The CDR3 runs 14 residues. The CDR3 loop reads CASSLGSANEKLFF. In nucleotides, the CDR3 is TGTGCCAGCAGCTTGGGATCAGCTAATGAAAAACTGTTTTTT. Full variable domain (remainder filled in from reference TRBV5-6 and TRBJ1-4): DAGVTQSPTHLIKTRGQQVTLRCSPKSGHDTVSWYQQALGQGPQFIFQYYEEEERQRGNFPDRFSGHQFPNYSSELNVNALLLGDSALYLCASSLGSANEKLFFGSGTQLSVL.

This clone is a singleton in its sample. The chain links TRBV10-2 to TRBJ2-5; no reliable D call. The V gene lost 8 bases and the J gene lost 7 bases, with 17 bases spanning the gap. CDR3 length: 13 residues. The germline CDR1 and CDR2 sequences are WSHSY and SAAADI. The CDR3 DNA follows: TGCGCCAGCCGACTTCACTTATCGGGGACCCAGTACTTC. Its protein product is CASRLHLSGTQYF.

The chain recombines TRBV28 with TRBJ1-5; D perhaps matches TRBD1 (5 bases). Trimming stripped 2 bases from V and 4 bases from J, with 15 bases between. Looked up from germline, CDR1 is MDHEN and CDR2 is SYDVKM. The CDR3 runs 16 residues. The CDR3 spells CASSLRARARNQPQHF. The CDR3 nucleotides read TGTGCCAGCAGTTTAAGGGCCAGGGCACGGAATCAGCCCCAGCATTTT. Looking up the rest from reference TRBV28 and TRBJ1-5 gives the full variable domain: DVKVTQSSRYLVKRTGEKVFLECVQDMDHENMFWYRQDPGLGLRLIYFSYDVKMKEKGDIPEGYSVSREKKERFSLILESASTNQTSMYLCASSLRARARNQPQHFGDGTRLSIL.

The rearrangement links TRBV11-3 to TRBJ2-2, with 10 bases matching TRBD2. Germline CDR1 and CDR2: SGHNT and YENEEA. CDR3 length equals 16 residues. J lost 4 bases, V lost 5 bases, and 7 bases had no gene match. The CDR3 is CASSHPSGGVTGELFF. As DNA, the CDR3 is TGTGCCAGCAGCCATCCTAGCGGGGGAGTCACCGGGGAGCTGTTTTTT. The full variable domain, completed using reference TRBV11-3 and TRBJ2-2, is EAGVVQSPRYKIIEKKQPVAFWCNPISGHNTLYWYLQNLGQGPELLIRYENEEAVDDSQLPKDRFSAERLKGVDSTLKIQPAELGDSAVYLCASSHPSGGVTGELFFGEGSRLTVL.

This chain links TRBV2 with TRBJ1-5; 7 bases match TRBD1. The CDR3 extends over 15 amino acids. V trimming: 0 bases; J trimming: 5 bases; junction bases outside the gene matches: 4. Germline CDR1 is SNHLY and CDR2 is FYNNEI. CDR3 nucleotides: TGTGCCAGCAGTGAAGCGGGACAGACTTATCAGCCCCAGCATTTT. Translation gives CASSEAGQTYQPQHF.

This clone was observed a few times. V is TRBV10-2 and J is TRBJ1-1; 7 bases are shared with TRBD1. V was pared by 3 bases and J by 11 bases, with 12 bases of the junction left unmatched. The CDR3 is 14 amino acids. Germline V CDR1 and CDR2: WSHSY, SAAADI. CDR3 in DNA: TGCGCCAGCAGTGACCTCGTAGGGGGCGCGGCCGCTTTCTTT. Translation gives CASSDLVGGAAAFF.

V usage is TRBV19 and J usage is TRBJ1-5; 9 bases line up with TRBD1. With 9 bases clipped from V and 1 base from J, the junction kept 4 bases outside the gene matches. The CDR3 has 14 residues. Germline V lookup: CDR1 LNHDA, CDR2 SQIVND (reference sequence). This chain's CDR3 is CARDRGESNQPQHF. CDR3 in DNA: TGTGCCAGAGACAGGGGGGAAAGCAATCAGCCCCAGCATTTT.

The rearrangement links TRBV2 to TRBJ2-7, with D possibly TRBD1 on 6 matching bases. V dropped 6 bases and J dropped 2 bases, with 14 bases sitting between them. This CDR3 spans 14 amino acids. Germline V CDR1 and CDR2: SNHLY, FYNNEI. CDR3 loop: CASRNRDKTYEQYF. The CDR3 DNA sequence: TGTGCCAGCAGGAACCGGGACAAGACCTACGAGCAGTACTTC.

The genes are TRBV3-1 (or the pseudogene TRBV3-2) and TRBJ1-2; 7 bases map to TRBD1. CDR1 is LGHDT and CDR2 is YNNKEL in the germline V gene (reference sequence). Trimming removed 3 bases from V and 7 bases from J; junction bases left unmatched: 8. The CDR3 runs to 14 residues. The CDR3 DNA is TGTGCCAGCAGCCATCGACAGGGCTCGTCTGGCTACACCTTC. It translates to CASSHRQGSSGYTF.

The chain uses TRBV24-1 and TRBJ2-3; 8 bases agree with TRBD1. The V segment lost 7 bases and the J segment 3 bases; nucleotides outside the gene matches: 14. The germline V gene has CDR1 KGHDR and CDR2 SFDVKD. This CDR3 comprises 17 residues. The CDR3 region is CATRGSYGQGATDTQYF. The CDR3 bases are TGTGCCACCAGGGGATCCTATGGCCAGGGGGCAACAGATACGCAGTATTTT.

The CDR3, as DNA: TGTGCCAGCAGTTCCCAAACAGGGGCCGGCTACACCTTC. Residues: CASSSQTGAGYTF. The V and J genes are TRBV6-5 and TRBJ1-2, with 7 bases lining up with TRBD1. The V gene end was trimmed by 4 bases and the J gene end by 8 bases; junction bases not matched to a gene: 7. Germline loops: CDR1 MNHEY, CDR2 SVGAGI. This CDR3 has 13 amino acids.

V usage is TRBV19 and J usage is TRBJ2-7; 7 nucleotides line up with TRBD1. The CDR3 is 15 amino acids. Germline CDR1 LNHDA, CDR2 SQIVND (reference sequence). The V segment lost 4 bases and the J segment 2 bases; nucleotides outside the gene matches: 8. The CDR3 DNA follows: TGTGCCAGTAGTACAACCCGGGACAGCCCCTACGAGCAGTACTTC. Its translation: CASSTTRDSPYEQYF.